The 21 T cell receptor beta chains presented below share a single source sample, sequenced in a study of human T cells and chemical hapten exposure. Time point described: pre-sensitization, week 0. Treatment given: therapeutic diphenylcyclopropenone sensitization with weekly scalp DPC. TCRdb re-called the RACE reads with MiXCR, one entry per CDR3 protein. Among about 380,000 distinct CDR3 sequences listed, approximately 5.1% were seen once. Sequencing was performed on whole blood, taken in connection with sensitization to the hapten diphenylcyclopropenone (DPC). These receptors were collected from a woman in her fifties or sixties with alopecia areata. Some clones in this sample may be carry-over from other donors' samples.

There are a few counts of this clonotype. The rearrangement links TRBV6-1 to TRBJ1-4; 7 nucleotides agree with TRBD1. Germline CDR1 reads MNHNS; CDR2 reads SASEGT. J was trimmed by 8 bases and V by 4 bases; bases with no gene match: 10. The CDR3 is 15 amino acids. This CDR3 reads CASSGSGGLGEKLFF. As DNA, the CDR3 is TGTGCCAGCAGTGGATCAGGGGGGCTGGGGGAAAAACTGTTTTTT.

This clonotype has just a few counts. V gene TRBV2 combines with J gene TRBJ1-6; tentatively, D is TRBD1 (6 bases). Germline CDR1 reads SNHLY; CDR2 reads FYNNEI. The V end lost 9 bases, the J end lost 3 bases, and 15 bases lay between the germline ends. The CDR3 is made up of 15 amino acids. The CDR3 loop reads CARSSGADYNSPLHF. CDR3 nucleotides: TGTGCCAGGAGTTCGGGGGCGGACTATAATTCACCCCTCCACTTT.

This clonotype was detected many times. The chain has TRBV28 and TRBJ2-7, with D possibly being TRBD2 (7 bases). The ends were cut back, 5 bases at V and 2 bases at J, with 16 bases in the middle. The CDR3 totals 15 residues. Looked up from germline, CDR1 is MDHEN and CDR2 is SYDVKM. The CDR3 DNA reads TGTGCCAGCAGTAATTTCAGGGGAGGGCCCTACGAGCAGTACTTC. It codes for CASSNFRGGPYEQYF.

On this clonotype: One end of the junction does not line up with germline, which may come from a read error. This chain connects TRBV2 to TRBJ2-7, with D perhaps TRBD1 (6 bases). Germline V CDR1 and CDR2: SNHLY, FYNNEI. CDR3 size: 11 residues. The DNA of the CDR3 is TGTGCCAGCAGTGAAATGGGACACAAGAACTTC. Its translation: CASSEMGHKNF.

The table lists this clonotype with a few counts. This sequence joins TRBV29-1 and TRBJ1-1, with D hard to call. CDR1 is SQVTM, CDR2 ANQGSEA, per germline. This CDR3 comprises 9 residues. The CDR3 loop is CRVNTEAFF. The CDR3 nucleotides are TGCAGAGTTAACACTGAAGCTTTCTTT.

This clonotype was detected a few times. V usage is TRBV9 and J usage is TRBJ2-5; D is perhaps TRBD2 (6 bases). The germline V and J ends were trimmed by 2 bases and 0 bases, with 11 bases remaining between them. CDR1 is SGDLS and CDR2 is YYNGEE in the germline V gene. The CDR3 has 15 residues. CDR3 protein: CASSVYGTYQETQYF. CDR3 nucleotides: TGTGCCAGCAGCGTCTACGGGACTTACCAAGAGACCCAGTACTTC.

V and J are TRBV7-2 and TRBJ1-5; no clear D. Looked up from germline, CDR1 is SGHTA and CDR2 is FQGNSA. Trimming took off 5 bases at V and 0 bases at J, with 11 bases between the two ends. This CDR3 is 15 amino acids long. CDR3: CASSRTWDSNQPQHF. In nucleotides, the CDR3 is TGTGCCAGCAGCCGGACCTGGGATAGCAATCAGCCCCAGCATTTT.

This clonotype was recorded only once. The V and J genes are TRBV28 and TRBJ2-1; 15 positions agree with TRBD2. The trim removed 6 bases at V and 1 base at J, leaving 10 bases unmatched. Germline V lookup: CDR1 MDHEN, CDR2 SYDVKM. This CDR3 contains 19 residues. The CDR3: CASSSGTGLAGGSYNEQFF. The CDR3 bases are TGTGCCAGCAGCTCCGGGACGGGACTAGCGGGAGGATCCTACAATGAGCAGTTCTTC. The variable domain in full, completed from reference TRBV28 and TRBJ2-1, reads DVKVTQSSRYLVKRTGEKVFLECVQDMDHENMFWYRQDPGLGLRLIYFSYDVKMKEKGDIPEGYSVSREKKERFSLILESASTNQTSMYLCASSSGTGLAGGSYNEQFFGPGTRLTVL.

In its sample, this clonotype was seen a few times. The V gene is TRBV7-2, the J gene TRBJ2-3, with TRBD1 matching over 10 bases. The CDR3 loop spans 12 amino acids. The germline V gene has CDR1 SGHTA and CDR2 FQGNSA. Unmatched junction bases numbered 6, after V lost 4 bases and J lost 14 bases. This CDR3 is CASSSGTGATYF. In nucleotides, the CDR3 is TGTGCCAGCAGCTCCGGGACAGGGGCGACGTATTTT. The variable domain in full, completed from reference TRBV7-2 and TRBJ2-3, reads GAGVSQSPSNKVTEKGKDVELRCDPISGHTALYWYRQSLGQGLEFLIYFQGNSAPDKSGLPSDRFSAERTGGSVSTLTIQRTQQEDSAVYLCASSSGTGATYFGPGTRLTVL.

This clonotype was observed at least ten times. The rearrangement links TRBV20-1 to TRBJ2-7; TRBD2 matches at 10 bases. CDR1 and CDR2 (germline): DFQATT, SNEGSKA (reference sequence). The CDR3 runs to 14 residues. J gave up 6 bases and V 0 bases, and 5 bases lay outside the gene matches. The CDR3 region has the DNA TGCAGTGCTAGAGACCCGCTAGCGGGAGTCGAGCAGTACTTC. Protein: CSARDPLAGVEQYF.

The gene calls are TRBV7-8 and TRBJ1-6; no reliable D call. Germline assignment: CDR1 SGHVS and CDR2 FQNEAQ. V was pared by 2 bases and J by 11 bases, with 13 bases between. The CDR3 has 14 residues. CDR3 bases: TGTGCCAGCAGCTTAACTTCCGGGCCAGCACCCCTCCACTTT. As protein: CASSLTSGPAPLHF.

This clonotype was found many times. CDR3: CASSNDERDNEQFF. The CDR3 DNA reads as TGTGCCAGCAGTAACGACGAGCGGGACAATGAGCAGTTCTTC. The chain has TRBV6-5 and TRBJ2-1, with a weak D call TRBD2 (6 bases). The CDR3 has 14 residues. Germline V lookup: CDR1 MNHEY, CDR2 SVGAGI. V lost 5 bases to trimming and J lost 5 bases, with 13 bases between them.

V gene TRBV27 combines with J gene TRBJ2-7; TRBD1 agrees at 7 bases. This CDR3 spans 15 amino acids. Germline values: CDR1 MNHEY, CDR2 SMNVEV (reference sequence). V dropped 5 bases and J dropped 2; count of bases not matched to a gene: 9. CDR3 in DNA: TGTGCCAGCAGTCCTTCGGGACAGATGCCCTACGAGCAGTACTTC. It encodes CASSPSGQMPYEQYF.

This clonotype was seen repeatedly, ten times or more. The chain recombines TRBV9 with TRBJ2-1, with D perhaps being TRBD1 or TRBD2 (5 bases each). The V end lost 3 bases, the J end lost 6 bases, and 13 bases lay between the germline ends. The CDR3 is 14 residues long. CDR1 SGDLS and CDR2 YYNGEE come from the germline V gene. The chain's CDR3 is CASSGGPMPNEQFF. CDR3 nucleotide sequence: TGTGCCAGCAGCGGGGGACCGATGCCCAATGAGCAGTTCTTC.

This clonotype was observed a handful of times. V and J are TRBV20-1 and TRBJ1-1; no reliable D call. Germline V lookup: CDR1 DFQATT, CDR2 SNEGSKA (reference sequence). The CDR3 totals 13 residues. Trimming took 0 bases from V and 1 from J, leaving 6 bases between them. Written as DNA, the CDR3 is TGCAGTGCTAGAGATCCGCGGAACACTGAAGCTTTCTTT. Amino acids: CSARDPRNTEAFF.

This clonotype was counted ten times or more. The chain combines TRBV29-1 with TRBJ2-3; TRBD1 is a possible D gene (6 bases). This CDR3 comprises 15 residues. V lost 1 base and J lost 0, with 11 bases in between. Looked up from germline, CDR1 is SQVTM and CDR2 is ANQGSEA. CDR3 loop: CSVEVLGTSTDTQYF. CDR3 DNA: TGCAGCGTTGAAGTCCTCGGGACAAGCACAGATACGCAGTATTTT.

This clonotype came up many times. This sequence joins TRBV24-1 and TRBJ2-2; possible D gene TRBD2, 5 bases. The V end lost 5 bases, the J end lost 1 base, and 22 bases lay between the germline ends. Germline CDR1 KGHDR, CDR2 SFDVKD. CDR3 length equals 19 residues. CDR3 nucleotides: TGTGCCACCAGTGGGGAAGCGGACCCCTACGCGAAGAACACCGGGGAGCTGTTTTTT. It encodes CATSGEADPYAKNTGELFF.

This clonotype was seen a handful of times. The rearrangement links TRBV29-1 to TRBJ1-1; D is undetermined. The CDR3 covers 13 residues. The germline V gene encodes CDR1 SQVTM and CDR2 ANQGSEA. Trimming stripped 3 bases from V and 5 bases from J, with 13 bases between. This CDR3 is CSVERDKGTEAFF. DNA of the CDR3: TGCAGCGTTGAGAGGGATAAAGGAACTGAAGCTTTCTTT. The whole variable domain, remainder taken from reference TRBV29-1 and TRBJ1-1, is SAVISQKPSRDICQRGTSLTIQCQVDSQVTMMFWYRQQPGQSLTLIATANQGSEATYESGFVIDKFPISRPNLTFSTLTVSNMSPEDSSIYLCSVERDKGTEAFFGQGTRLTVV.

V and J are TRBV12-3 or TRBV12-4 and TRBJ1-6; 10 positions agree with TRBD1. The CDR3 totals 14 residues. V shed 7 bases, J shed 9 bases, and the junction held 6 bases outside the gene matches. Here the CDR3 DNA reads TGTGCCAGCACCCCGGGACAGGGGACTTCACCCCTCCACTTT. Protein product: CASTPGQGTSPLHF.

This clonotype was seen ten or more times. The chain combines TRBV12-3 or TRBV12-4 with TRBJ2-1; D unclear. This CDR3 spans 13 amino acids. With 6 bases removed from V and 7 bases from J, the gap between germline ends came to 13 bases. The CDR3 loop is CASSPGTENEQFF. CDR3 DNA sequence: TGTGCCAGCAGCCCTGGAACGGAGAATGAGCAGTTCTTC.

This clonotype was detected many times. The chain carries TRBV29-1 and TRBJ2-3, with D tentatively TRBD1 (6 bases). The V end was cut by 2 bases, the J end by 3 bases, with 12 bases between. This CDR3 is 14 amino acids long. Germline loops: CDR1 SQVTM, CDR2 ANQGSEA. CDR3: CSVEMGQGTDTQYF. CDR3 coding DNA: TGCAGCGTTGAAATGGGCCAGGGGACAGATACGCAGTATTTT.